A single sample gave rise to the 21 T cell receptor beta chains below, sequenced in a study of cytomegalovirus exposure and HLA in healthy donors. Primers: 60 Vbeta forward and 13 Jbeta reverse. Using immunoSEQ multiplex PCR, the repertoire was profiled, and TCRdb retains in-frame clones only, with some absent. The table includes 100,000 to 150,000 clones, 80% detected once. Material: PBMCs. The receptors here all came from a woman aged 40-49 years in good health and CMV-seronegative.

This clone appeared once. J is TRBJ2-2 and V is TRBV19; 8 nucleotides line up with TRBD2. This CDR3 is 15 amino acids long. Trimming at V came to 6 bases and at J to 6 bases, leaving 9 bases not matched to a gene. Germline CDR1 is LNHDA and CDR2 is SQIVND (reference sequence). This CDR3 reads CASRPDGGAAGELFF. In nucleotides, the CDR3 is TGTGCCAGTAGACCGGACGGGGGGGCCGCCGGGGAGCTGTTTTTT.

V usage is TRBV5-1 and J usage is TRBJ2-3, with a possible D match to TRBD1 (6 bases). The germline CDR1 and CDR2 sequences are SGHRS and YFSETQ. Trimming took off 1 base at V and 0 bases at J, with 12 bases between the two ends. This CDR3 spans 16 amino acids. The CDR3 reads CASSLLQGTSTDTQYF. The CDR3 coding sequence is TGCGCCAGCAGCTTGCTACAGGGAACGAGCACAGATACGCAGTATTTT.

This chain connects TRBV4-3 to TRBJ2-7; maybe TRBD1 (7 bases). V was shortened by 1 base and J by 1 base, with 14 bases between the two germline ends. CDR1 and CDR2 (germline): LGHNA, YSLEER. The CDR3 loop spans 16 amino acids. The CDR3 region is CASSQVLAGGSYEQYF. Here the CDR3 DNA reads TGCGCCAGCAGCCAAGTTCTAGCAGGGGGGTCCTACGAGCAGTACTTC.

The chain employs TRBV11-1 and TRBJ2-1; 15 bases are a match to TRBD2. The CDR3 has 15 residues. Per germline, CDR1 SGHAT and CDR2 FQDESV (reference sequence). J was trimmed by 6 bases and V by 5 bases; bases with no gene match: 2. The CDR3 sequence: CASSRTSGRANEQFF. Here the CDR3 DNA reads TGTGCCAGCAGCCGGACTAGCGGGAGGGCCAATGAGCAGTTCTTC.

The chain links TRBV11-2 to TRBJ2-6; the match to TRBD1 covers 9 bases. The V gene's germline CDR1 is SGHAT and CDR2 FQNNGV. This CDR3 region has 16 residues. Losses at the gene ends were 5 bases for V and 0 bases for J; bases not matched to a gene: 2. The CDR3 bases are TGTGCCAGCAGCGGGACAGGGCCCTCTGGGGCCAACGTCCTGACTTTC. Translating it yields CASSGTGPSGANVLTF.

The chain is built from TRBV19 and TRBJ2-5, with 12 bases fitting TRBD2. Unmatched junction bases numbered 12, after V lost 1 base and J lost 0 bases. The CDR3 is made up of 20 amino acids. Germline-derived CDR1 and CDR2 are LNHDA and SQIVND (reference sequence). The CDR3 region has the DNA TGTGCCAGTAGTATAGGGGCAGCCGGGACTAGCGGGTACAACCAAGAGACCCAGTACTTC. Amino acids: CASSIGAAGTSGYNQETQYF. The full variable domain, rest sourced from reference TRBV19 and TRBJ2-5, is DGGITQSPKYLFRKEGQNVTLSCEQNLNHDAMYWYRQDPGQGLRLIYYSQIVNDFQKGDIAEGYSVSREKKESFPLTVTSAQKNPTAFYLCASSIGAAGTSGYNQETQYFGPGTRLLVL.

The V call is TRBV4-3, the J call TRBJ1-4; D is unclear. V was clipped by 1 base and J by 0 bases, with 6 bases between them. This CDR3 comprises 15 residues. Germline V lookup: CDR1 LGHNA, CDR2 YSLEER. CDR3 residues: CASSQVVATNEKLFF. For the CDR3, the DNA is TGCGCCAGCAGCCAAGTCGTAGCAACTAATGAAAAACTGTTTTTT.

The rearrangement links TRBV5-6 to TRBJ1-4, with TRBD1 identical over 8 bases. The germline CDR1 and CDR2 sequences are SGHDT and YYEEEE. Trimming cost V 1 base and J 7 bases; bases outside gene matches: 3. This CDR3 region has 14 residues. CDR3 bases: TGTGCCAGCAGCTTGCAGGGGGCAGGTGAAAAACTGTTTTTT. Translating it yields CASSLQGAGEKLFF.

This clone was observed a handful of times. The gene calls are TRBV4-1 and TRBJ2-3; D unclear. The CDR3 extends over 15 amino acids. CDR1 MGHRA and CDR2 YSYEKL come from the germline V gene. Trimming shortened V by 2 bases and J by 2 bases, and 11 bases separated the two germline ends. The DNA of the CDR3 is TGCGCCAGCAGCCAACAGCGCTCTTACACAGATACGCAGTATTTT. As protein: CASSQQRSYTDTQYF.

This chain connects TRBV6-5 to TRBJ2-7, with TRBD1 matching over 10 bases. Germline V gene data show CDR1 as MNHEY and CDR2 as SVGAGI. The CDR3 runs to 16 residues. V was pared by 2 bases and J by 7 bases, with 11 bases of the junction left unmatched. CDR3 protein: CASSYVPGQGVGEQYF. In nucleotides, the CDR3 is TGTGCCAGCAGTTACGTCCCCGGACAGGGGGTCGGGGAGCAGTACTTC.

This clone was observed a few times. The chain has TRBV2 and TRBJ1-6, with 8 bases aligning to TRBD1. J gave up 6 bases and V 7 bases, and 8 bases lay outside the gene matches. This CDR3 spans 15 amino acids. Germline V gene data show CDR1 as SNHLY and CDR2 as FYNNEI. CDR3 bases: TGTGCCAGCATCCAGGGGGCGGCTTCTAATTCACCCCTCCACTTT. This encodes CASIQGAASNSPLHF.

This chain links TRBV2 with TRBJ2-7; 13 bases line up with TRBD2. Trimming took 8 bases from V and 4 from J; bases not matched to a gene: 5. Germline-derived CDR1 and CDR2 are SNHLY and FYNNEI. The CDR3 runs 14 residues. CDR3 bases: TGTGCCAGCGGAGGACTAGCGGGAGATTACGAGCAGTACTTC. Translating it yields CASGGLAGDYEQYF.

V is TRBV7-2 and J is TRBJ1-5; TRBD1 matches at 7 bases. The trim removed 1 base at V and 6 bases at J, leaving 6 bases unmatched. The length of the CDR3 is 15 residues. Germline lookup yields CDR1 SGHTA and CDR2 FQGNSA. CDR3 bases: TGTGCCAGCAGCTTAGTGGCAGGGGGAGGTCAGCCCCAGCATTTT. Its translation: CASSLVAGGGQPQHF.

The V and J genes are TRBV27 and TRBJ1-4; 8 bases are a match to TRBD1. Germline assignment: CDR1 MNHEY and CDR2 SMNVEV (reference sequence). J gave up 2 bases and V 6 bases, and 8 bases lay outside the gene matches. This CDR3 contains 16 residues. CDR3 amino acids: CASRKTGDRTNEKLFF. CDR3 bases: TGTGCCAGCAGAAAGACAGGGGATAGGACTAATGAAAAACTGTTTTTT.

The rearrangement links TRBV4-2 to TRBJ2-5; 7 nucleotides align to TRBD1. The J call may be wrong; the DNA end is better matched by TRBJ2-7. Germline V gene sequence: CDR1 LGHNA, CDR2 YNFKEQ. CDR3 length: 13 residues. Written as DNA, the CDR3 is TGTGCCAGCAGCCCTAACAGGGGAGACGAGCAGTACTTC. The encoded protein is CASSPNRGDEQYF.

The chain combines TRBV5-1 with TRBJ1-6; unclear D gene. Germline loops: CDR1 SGHRS, CDR2 YFSETQ. The CDR3 runs to 18 residues. The V and J ends lost 1 base and 7 bases respectively, with 21 bases between them. The CDR3 coding sequence is TGCGCCAGCAGCTTGTACCTTACGTCGTCCGAGCTGAATTCACCCCTCCACTTT. This encodes CASSLYLTSSELNSPLHF.

The chain has TRBV28 and TRBJ2-3, with 8 bases aligning to TRBD2. Germline V gene sequence: CDR1 MDHEN, CDR2 SYDVKM. Trimming took 10 bases from V and 3 from J; bases not matched to a gene: 9. The CDR3 length is 14 residues. CDR3 DNA: TGTGCCACCCGGGAGGGGGGGCGGACAGATACGCAGTATTTT. It encodes CATREGGRTDTQYF.

This chain uses TRBV11-2 with TRBJ1-3; 12 bases fit TRBD1. Germline loops: CDR1 SGHAT, CDR2 FQNNGV. The CDR3 covers 14 residues. Trimming cost V 5 bases and J 8 bases; bases outside gene matches: 4. The CDR3 is CASSRGQGAYTIYF. The CDR3 region has the DNA TGTGCCAGCAGCCGGGGACAGGGGGCATACACCATATATTTT. The full variable domain, completed using reference TRBV11-2 and TRBJ1-3, is EAGVAQSPRYKIIEKRQSVAFWCNPISGHATLYWYQQILGQGPKLLIQFQNNGVVDDSQLPKDRFSAERLKGVDSTLKIQPAKLEDSAVYLCASSRGQGAYTIYFGEGSWLTVV.

J is TRBJ2-1 and V is TRBV7-9, with 7 positions matching TRBD2. The CDR3 sequence is 16 residues long. With 5 bases clipped from V and 0 bases from J, the junction kept 7 bases outside the gene matches. Germline-derived CDR1 and CDR2 are SEHNR and FQNEAQ (reference sequence). This CDR3 is CASSGFRGSSYNEQFF. CDR3 bases: TGTGCCAGCAGCGGCTTCCGCGGGAGCTCCTACAATGAGCAGTTCTTC.

V gene TRBV5-1 combines with J gene TRBJ2-1, with 9 positions matching TRBD2. J gave up 5 bases and V 0 bases, and 12 bases lay outside the gene matches. CDR3 length: 18 residues. Looked up from germline, CDR1 is SGHRS and CDR2 is YFSETQ. The CDR3 loop is CASSLAGLARGPDNEQFF. The DNA for the CDR3 is TGCGCCAGCAGCTTGGCCGGACTAGCGAGAGGGCCAGACAATGAGCAGTTCTTC.

The chain is built from TRBV25-1 and TRBJ1-6; D is undetermined. CDR1 and CDR2 from the germline V gene are MGHDK and SYGVNS. V was trimmed by 6 bases and J by 9 bases, leaving 9 bases between them. There are 12 residues in the CDR3. CDR3 nucleotides: TGTGCCAGCAGGGCCGGAGGTTCACCCCTCCACTTT. Translation gives CASRAGGSPLHF. The full variable domain, with the rest looked up from reference TRBV25-1 and TRBJ1-6, is EADIYQTPRYLVIGTGKKITLECSQTMGHDKMYWYQQDPGMELHLIHYSYGVNSTEKGDLSSESTVSRIRTEHFPLTLESARPSHTSQYLCASRAGGSPLHFGNGTRLTVT.